This T cell receptor (beta chain) was obtained from a study of control samples from healthy donors and cancer patients. Repertoires were generated with immunoSEQ multiplex PCR, while TCRdb's copy carries only in-frame clones and drops some. Seen here are about 140,000 clones, 70% to 90% observed once, and the top ten hold approximately 9%. Germline V gene sequence: CDR1 ENHRY, CDR2 SYGVKD. The CDR3 is 9 amino acids long, termini counted. A single count supports this clone. Without the conserved terminal phenylalanine or tryptophan, this CDR3 likely stems from a read error. Because the CDR3's place on the DNA is in doubt, the DNA is left out and the CDR3 is given as listed by TCRdb.

This receptor was identified in a woman younger than 45 in good health. This chain links TRBV10-3 with TRBJ1-4. Sample: blood. CDR3 in amino acids: CAAPSLVPL.